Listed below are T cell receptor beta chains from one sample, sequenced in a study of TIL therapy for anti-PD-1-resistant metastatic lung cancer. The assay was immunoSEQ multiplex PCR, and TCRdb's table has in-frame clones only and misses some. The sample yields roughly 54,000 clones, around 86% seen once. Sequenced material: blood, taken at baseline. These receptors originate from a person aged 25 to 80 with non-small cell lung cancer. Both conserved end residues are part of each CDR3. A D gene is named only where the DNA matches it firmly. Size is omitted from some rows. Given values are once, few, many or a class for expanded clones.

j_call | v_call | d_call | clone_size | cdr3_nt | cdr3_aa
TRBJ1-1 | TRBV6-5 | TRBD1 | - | TGTGCCAGCAGTCCTAATACAGGGGGCGACACTGAAGCTTTCTTT | CASSPNTGGDTEAFF
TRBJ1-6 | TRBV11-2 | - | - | TGTGCCAGCAGCTTAGAGGACAGCTATCATTCACCCCTCCACTTT | CASSLEDSYHSPLHF
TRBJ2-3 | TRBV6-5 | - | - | TGTGCCAGCAGGCTTGATGGCACAGATACGCAGTATTTT | CASRLDGTDTQYF
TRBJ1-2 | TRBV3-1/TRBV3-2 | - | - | TGTGCCAGCAGCCAAGGTTATGGCTACACCTTC | CASSQGYGYTF
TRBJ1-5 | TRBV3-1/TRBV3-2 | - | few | TGTGCCAGCAGCCAACGAGTCGATAGCAATCAGCCCCAGCATTTT | CASSQRVDSNQPQHF
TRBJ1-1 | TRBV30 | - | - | TGTGCCTGGACCCGAGGGGGGGCCGGTGAAGCTTTCTTT | CAWTRGGAGEAFF
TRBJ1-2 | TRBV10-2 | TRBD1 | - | TGCGCCAGCAGTTCTGGACAGGGCCACTATGGCTACACCTTC | CASSSGQGHYGYTF
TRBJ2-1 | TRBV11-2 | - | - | TGTGCCAGCAGCTTAGATACGATGAGCTCCTACAATGAGCAGTTCTTC | CASSLDTMSSYNEQFF
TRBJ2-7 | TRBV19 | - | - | TGTGCCAGTAGTATGACAGCCGGCGCCTACGAGCAGTACTTC | CASSMTAGAYEQYF
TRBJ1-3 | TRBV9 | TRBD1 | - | TGTGCCAGCAGCGTAGCTCCGACAGGGGGCTCTGGAAACACCATATATTTT | CASSVAPTGGSGNTIYF
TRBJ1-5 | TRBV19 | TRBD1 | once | TGTGCCAGTAGTCCCCGGGAGGGGGCTGGCCAGCCCCAGCATTTT | CASSPREGAGQPQHF
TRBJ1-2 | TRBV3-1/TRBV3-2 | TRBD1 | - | TGTGCCAGCAGCCTGCAGGGGGCGCCTGCAAATGGCTACACCTTC | CASSLQGAPANGYTF
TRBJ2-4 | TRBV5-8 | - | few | TGTGCCAGCAGCGTAGACAGGAGAGTTCAGTACTTC | CASSVDRRVQYF
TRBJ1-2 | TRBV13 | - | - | TGTGCCAGCAGCTTAGGGCCCGGCGGCTATGGCTACACCTTC | CASSLGPGGYGYTF
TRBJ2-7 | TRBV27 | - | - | TGTGCCAGTGCAGGGTACCACGAGCAGTACTTC | CASAGYHEQYF
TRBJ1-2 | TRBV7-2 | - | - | TGTGCCAGCAGCTCCTACAACAGCAATAGCTACACCTTC | CASSSYNSNSYTF
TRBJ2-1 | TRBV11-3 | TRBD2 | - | TGTGCCAGCAGCCTTCCCCATGAGCGGGGGGGGAGTGGTGAGCAGTTCTTC | CASSLPHERGGSGEQFF
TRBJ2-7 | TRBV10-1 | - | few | TGCGCCAGCAGTGAGTCTACAGGGAGAGGAGAGCAGTACTTC | CASSESTGRGEQYF
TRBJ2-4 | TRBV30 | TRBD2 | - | TGTGCCTGGAGTGTACAGGGAGCGGGAGGGAGGAACATTCAGTACTTC | CAWSVQGAGGRNIQYF
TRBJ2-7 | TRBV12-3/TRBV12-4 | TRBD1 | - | TGTGCCAGCAGTTTCGGACAGGGAAACGAGCAGTACTTC | CASSFGQGNEQYF
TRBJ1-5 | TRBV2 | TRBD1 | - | TGTGCCAGCAGTGGAAACAGGGGTAGCAATCAGCCCCAGCATTTT | CASSGNRGSNQPQHF
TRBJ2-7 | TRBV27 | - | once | TGTGCCAGCAGTTTCACAGGGATGGCCGAGCAGTACTTC | CASSFTGMAEQYF
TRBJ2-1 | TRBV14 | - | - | TGTGCCAGCAGCACCCCCCCGGCGGGGCACGAGCAGTTCTTC | CASSTPPAGHEQFF
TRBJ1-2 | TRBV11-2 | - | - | TGTGCCAGCAGCTCATACAGGGATGAAGCTAACTATGGCTACACCTTC | CASSSYRDEANYGYTF
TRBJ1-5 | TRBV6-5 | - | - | TGTGCCAGCAGTCCCTCGGGGCAGGGCAATCAGCCCCAGCATTTT | CASSPSGQGNQPQHF
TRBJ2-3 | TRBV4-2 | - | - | TGTGCCAGCAGCCAAGACACGGGAGTACCAGATACGCAGTATTTT | CASSQDTGVPDTQYF
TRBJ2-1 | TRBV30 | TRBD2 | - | TGTGCCAGTAGCGGGCCGGTTCAGTTCTTC | CASSGPVQFF
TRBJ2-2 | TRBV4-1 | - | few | TGCGCCAGCAGCCAGCTGACTCTAAACACCGGGGAGCTGTTTTTT | CASSQLTLNTGELFF
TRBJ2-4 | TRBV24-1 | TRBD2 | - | TGTGCCACCAGTGACTCCGGACTAGCGGGAGCCAAAAACATTCAGTACTTC | CATSDSGLAGAKNIQYF
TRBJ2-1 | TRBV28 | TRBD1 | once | TGTGCCAGCAGTCGGGGGGACAGGGACTTTTACAATGAGCAGTTCTTC | CASSRGDRDFYNEQFF
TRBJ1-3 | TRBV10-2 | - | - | TGCGCCAGCGGAGTGAGCTCTGGAAACACCATATATTTT | CASGVSSGNTIYF
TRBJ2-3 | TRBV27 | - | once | TGTGCCAGCAGCCGGACAGGGCTAGACGGGAGGGCAAGCACAGATACGCAGTATTTT | CASSRTGLDGRASTDTQYF
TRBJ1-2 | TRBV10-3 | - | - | TGTGCCATCAGTGAGAAGGGGAGTCAGGAAGACTACACCTTC | CAISEKGSQEDYTF
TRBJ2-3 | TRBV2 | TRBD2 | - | TGTGCCAGTACCTCTAGCGGGAGCAATACGCAGTATTTT | CASTSSGSNTQYF
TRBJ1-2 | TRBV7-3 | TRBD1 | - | TGTGCCAGCGCCTCCGAGGGGGCACGGAACTATGGCTACACCTTC | CASASEGARNYGYTF
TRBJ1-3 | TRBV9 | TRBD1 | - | TGTGCCAGCAGCCCGCGACAGGGGGAGGCTGGAAACACCATATATTTT | CASSPRQGEAGNTIYF
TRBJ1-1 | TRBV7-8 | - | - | TGTGCCAGCAGCTTTAGGACGGATTTGAACACTGAAGCTTTCTTT | CASSFRTDLNTEAFF
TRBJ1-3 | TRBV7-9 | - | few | TGTGCCAGCAGCTTAGCGAGGGGCGGCGGCCGGTCAGGGGACACCATATATTTT | CASSLARGGGRSGDTIYF
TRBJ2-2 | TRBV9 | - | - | TGTGCCAGCAGCGTAGGGGGCGCCGGGACCGGGGAGCTGTTTTTT | CASSVGGAGTGELFF
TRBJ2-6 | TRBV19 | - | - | TGTGCCAGTACTAATTCCTTTGTTAGCTCTGGGGCCAACGTCCTGACTTTC | CASTNSFVSSGANVLTF
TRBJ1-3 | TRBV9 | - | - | TGTGCCAGCAGCTATTCGGGACTTACTGGAAACACCATATATTTT | CASSYSGLTGNTIYF
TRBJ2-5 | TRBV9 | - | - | TGTGCCAGCAGCGTAGATCCGGGAGTAGAGACCCAGTACTTC | CASSVDPGVETQYF
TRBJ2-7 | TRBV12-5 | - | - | TGTGCTAGTGGTTTTCAGGAGTCCTACGAGCAGTACTTC | CASGFQESYEQYF
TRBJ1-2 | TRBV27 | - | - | TGTGCCAGCAGTCCGAACGACAGGCCCCCCAGGAGCTATGGCTACACCTTC | CASSPNDRPPRSYGYTF
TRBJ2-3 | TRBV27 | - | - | TGTGCCAGCAGTTTATCGACCCCCCCCGGAGATACGCAGTATTTT | CASSLSTPPGDTQYF
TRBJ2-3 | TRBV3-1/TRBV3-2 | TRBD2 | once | TGTGCCAGCAGCCACGGCCTAGCGGGAGGTCCCGCAGATACGCAGTATTTT | CASSHGLAGGPADTQYF
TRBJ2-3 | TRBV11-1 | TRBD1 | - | TGTGCCAGCAGCCCCGGGACAGGGACCCATACGCAGTATTTT | CASSPGTGTHTQYF
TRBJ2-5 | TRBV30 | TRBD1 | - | TGTGCCTGGAGTCCCCGGGACAGGGGTGAGACCCAGTACTTC | CAWSPRDRGETQYF
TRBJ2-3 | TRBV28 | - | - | TGTGCCAGCAGTTTACAGATTAGCACAGATACGCAGTATTTT | CASSLQISTDTQYF
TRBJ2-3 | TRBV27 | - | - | TGTGCCAGCAGTACCGGTCAGCTACAGTATTTT | CASSTGQLQYF
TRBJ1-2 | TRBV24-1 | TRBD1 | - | TGTGCCACCAGTGACCCCGGACAGGGGTGGTATGGCTACACCTTC | CATSDPGQGWYGYTF
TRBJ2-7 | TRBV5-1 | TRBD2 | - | TGCGCCAGCAGACCGGGGACTAGCGGGTCCTACGAGCAGTACTTC | CASRPGTSGSYEQYF